The rows below give T cell receptor beta chains drawn from one sample of a study of cytomegalovirus exposure and HLA in healthy donors. Produced via immunoSEQ multiplex PCR; TCRdb's table is partial and in-frame only. Among approximately 92,000 clones, over 70% were seen once, and the ten largest hold just over 8%. Sequencing input: PBMCs. Receptors originate from a man between 60 and 75 years old in good health and CMV-seronegative. The conserved cysteine and the conserved F or W are not part of the CDR3 here.

CDR3 protein: ASSQDTGVSETQY
V gene: TRBV4-3

CDR3 protein: ASSSPPRARTDTQY
V gene: TRBV27

CDR3 protein: AWSSGGRDTGELF
V gene: TRBV30

CDR3 protein: ASSSPSIEQF
V gene: TRBV7-2

CDR3 protein: ASSLGPGGGSYEQY
V gene: TRBV5-4

CDR3 protein: ASSSDSYYEQY
V gene: TRBV28

CDR3 protein: ASSGSLGAQETQY
V gene: TRBV25-1

CDR3 protein: ASSTGTGLQPQH
V gene: TRBV27

CDR3 protein: ASSTDYYNEQF
V gene: TRBV5-4

CDR3 protein: ASSVGGGEGQGLAGSRYEQY
V gene: TRBV9

CDR3 protein: ASTRDSLNTEAF
V gene: TRBV28

CDR3 protein: ASSLSASGGYNEQF
V gene: TRBV11-3

CDR3 protein: AIAEPGGSSPSGSSYEQY
V gene: TRBV10-3

CDR3 protein: ASSYNGGRREQY
V gene: TRBV6-5

CDR3 protein: ASIQGSSGRAAGHEQF
V gene: TRBV2

CDR3 protein: ASSIPGGSISYEQY
V gene: TRBV19

CDR3 protein: ASSLGQGNPYNEQF
V gene: TRBV5-4

CDR3 protein: AISGGLAGDSSYNEQF
V gene: TRBV10-3

CDR3 protein: ASSLQDNSPLH
V gene: TRBV7-2

CDR3 protein: ASSISRTGANVLT
V gene: TRBV19

CDR3 protein: ATRTSGTQETQY
V gene: TRBV10-3

CDR3 protein: ASRKTTQETQY
V gene: TRBV5-4

CDR3 protein: IIYRDRANTEAF
V gene: TRBV29-1

CDR3 protein: ASRGIVGEDNSPLH
V gene: TRBV6-6

CDR3 protein: ASSQAISYNEQF
V gene: TRBV4-1

CDR3 protein: ASSLGGGTEAF
V gene: TRBV5-6

CDR3 protein: ASSAGVGYT
V gene: TRBV2

CDR3 protein: ASSLAGQTQY
V gene: TRBV7-8

CDR3 protein: ASSLRGQGGSYEQY
V gene: TRBV5-1

CDR3 protein: ASSRIYEQF
V gene: TRBV7-2

CDR3 protein: ASSSREGFTDTQY
V gene: TRBV7-2

CDR3 protein: ASRPSGRRDNEQF
V gene: TRBV5-4

CDR3 protein: ASSQTGSPQAF
V gene: TRBV13

CDR3 protein: ASSLETSAIGTQY
V gene: TRBV7-9

CDR3 protein: ASSVGGQSYEQY
V gene: TRBV2

CDR3 protein: ASSQDRASQNLNNEQF
V gene: TRBV4-1

CDR3 protein: ASSKGPPGLAETQY
V gene: TRBV11-2

CDR3 protein: ASSYSRPSGNTIY
V gene: TRBV6-6

CDR3 protein: ASSEETNYGYT
V gene: TRBV6-4

CDR3 protein: ASTGQGRVGELF
V gene: TRBV2

CDR3 protein: SVVGGQFYEQY
V gene: TRBV29-1

CDR3 protein: ASSAGQLNLYGYT
V gene: TRBV6-1

CDR3 protein: ASSPRGTQNTEAF
V gene: TRBV18

CDR3 protein: ASRTGMGGETQY
V gene: TRBV5-1

CDR3 protein: ASYTPAGGNPSTDTQY
V gene: TRBV28

CDR3 protein: ASRRGGQGETQY
V gene: TRBV2

CDR3 protein: SVSPTIMTGELF
V gene: TRBV29-1